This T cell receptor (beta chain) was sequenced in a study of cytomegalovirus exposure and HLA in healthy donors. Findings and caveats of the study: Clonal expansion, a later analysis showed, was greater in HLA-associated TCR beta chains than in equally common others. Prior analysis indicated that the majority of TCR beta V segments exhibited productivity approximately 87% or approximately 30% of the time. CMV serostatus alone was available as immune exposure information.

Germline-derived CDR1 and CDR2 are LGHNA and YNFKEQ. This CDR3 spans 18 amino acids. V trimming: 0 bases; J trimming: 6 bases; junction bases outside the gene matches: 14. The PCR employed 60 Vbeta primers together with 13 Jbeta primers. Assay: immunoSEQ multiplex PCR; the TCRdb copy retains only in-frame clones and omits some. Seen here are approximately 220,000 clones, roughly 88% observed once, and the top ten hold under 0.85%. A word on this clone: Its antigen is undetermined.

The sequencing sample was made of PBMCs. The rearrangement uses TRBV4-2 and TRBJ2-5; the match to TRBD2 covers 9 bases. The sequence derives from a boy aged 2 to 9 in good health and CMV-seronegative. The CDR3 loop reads CASSQDLTLAGEEKTQYF. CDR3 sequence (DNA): TGTGCCAGCAGCCAAGATCTTACTTTAGCGGGAGAGGAGAAGACCCAGTACTTC.